This T cell receptor beta chain was sequenced for a study of shared clonotypes between healthy human individuals. As regards this clone: The antigen remains undetermined.

Naive CD8 populations comprised CD45RO-negative cells positively selected for CCR7, excluding terminally differentiated effector memory CD45RA+ cells. Nashville, Tennessee was home to all donors, each a Caucasian adult. General study points: Few donors restricted represented genetic and exposure-history diversity. Sampling involved blood alone; tissue repertoires likely differ.

Per the original methods: Sequence data from immunoSEQ were junction-only and lacked quality scores; consequently, filtering differed. Assay used: immunoSEQ multiplex PCR; TCRdb lists only in-frame clones, some missing. The D gene and trimming were derived from the DNA, and the V and J assignments and clone size from that table. The table has around 1,900,000 clones, 80% to 95% seen once. Sequenced sample: naive CD8+ T cells from PBMCs. The receptor's source is a man younger than 30 in good health. Some clones in this sample may be carry-over from other donors' samples.

This CDR3 reads CASSFTGGTEAFF. CDR3 bases: TGTGCCAGCAGTTTCACAGGGGGTACTGAAGCTTTCTTT. This chain connects TRBV6-6 to TRBJ1-1; TRBD1 matches at 8 bases. The V and J ends lost 4 bases and 5 bases, in that order; junction bases with no gene match: 3. The length of the CDR3 is 13 residues. CDR1 and CDR2 (germline): MNHNY, SVGAGI (reference sequence).